The entry below describes one T cell receptor (beta chain). With a J-beta primer mix and a sample-barcoded 5' primer, a second PCR ran 7 to 11 cycles. Via MiXCR, TCRdb re-called the 5' RACE reads, giving one row per CDR3 protein. This sample has some 1,800,000 distinct CDR3 sequences; around 42% occur once, and the top ten carry 20% to 25%. The data are from a study of blood T cells in healthy people across ages. Trimming removed 9 bases from V and 5 bases from J; junction bases left unmatched: 12. CDR1 MDHEN and CDR2 SYDVKM come from the germline V gene. The CDR3 sequence is 14 residues long. This TCR derives from a human donor in good health. Sequencing was performed on blood. This rearrangement joins TRBV28 to TRBJ2-5; TRBD2 aligns across 7 bases. In DNA form, the CDR3 reads TGTGCCAGTATTACCCGACGGGGAGGGGAGACCCAGTACTTC. Protein: CASITRRGGETQYF.